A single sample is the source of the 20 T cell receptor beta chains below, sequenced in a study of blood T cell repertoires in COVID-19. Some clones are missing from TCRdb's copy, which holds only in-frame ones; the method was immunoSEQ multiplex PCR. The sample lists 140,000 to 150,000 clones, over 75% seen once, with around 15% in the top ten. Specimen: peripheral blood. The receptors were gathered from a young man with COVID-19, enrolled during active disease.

CDR3 nucleotide sequence: TGTGCCAGCAGTTACTCGGCCAGCGGGACCGGGGAGCTGTTTTTT. Residues: CASSYSASGTGELFF. This sequence joins TRBV6-5 and TRBJ2-2, with D perhaps matching TRBD2 (6 bases). Trimming left V 0 bases short and J 5 bases short, with 10 bases between. Germline assignment: CDR1 MNHEY and CDR2 SVGAGI. The CDR3 spans 15 residues.

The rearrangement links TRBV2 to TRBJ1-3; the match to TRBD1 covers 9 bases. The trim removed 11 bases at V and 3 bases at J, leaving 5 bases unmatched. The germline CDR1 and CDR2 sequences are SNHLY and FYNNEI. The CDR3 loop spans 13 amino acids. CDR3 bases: TGTGCCGGTGGACAGGGGCATGGAAACACCATATATTTT. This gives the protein CAGGQGHGNTIYF.

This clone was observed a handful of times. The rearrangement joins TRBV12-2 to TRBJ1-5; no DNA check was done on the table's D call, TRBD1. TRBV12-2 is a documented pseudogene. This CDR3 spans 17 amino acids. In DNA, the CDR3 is TGTGCAAGTCGCTTACCTCCGGGACAGGGAAGCAATCAGCCCCAGCATTTT. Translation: CASRLPPGQGSNQPQHF.

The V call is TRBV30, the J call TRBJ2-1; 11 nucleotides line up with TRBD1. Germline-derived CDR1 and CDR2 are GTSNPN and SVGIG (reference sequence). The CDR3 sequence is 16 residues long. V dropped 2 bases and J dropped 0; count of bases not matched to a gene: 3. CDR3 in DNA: TGTGCCTGGAGTCTCGGGACAGGGGGCTCCTACAATGAGCAGTTCTTC. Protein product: CAWSLGTGGSYNEQFF.

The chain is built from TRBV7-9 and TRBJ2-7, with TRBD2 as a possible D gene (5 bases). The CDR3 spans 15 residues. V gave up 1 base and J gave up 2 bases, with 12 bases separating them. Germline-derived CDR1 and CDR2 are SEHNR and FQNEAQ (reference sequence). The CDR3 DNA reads TGTGCCAGCAGCTTAGGGCACGGGGTACCCTACGAGCAGTACTTC. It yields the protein CASSLGHGVPYEQYF.

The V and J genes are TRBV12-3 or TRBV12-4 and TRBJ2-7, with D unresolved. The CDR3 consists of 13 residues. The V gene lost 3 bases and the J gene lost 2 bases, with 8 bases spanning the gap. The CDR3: CASSFRFPYEQYF. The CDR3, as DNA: TGTGCCAGCAGTTTCCGGTTCCCCTACGAGCAGTACTTC.

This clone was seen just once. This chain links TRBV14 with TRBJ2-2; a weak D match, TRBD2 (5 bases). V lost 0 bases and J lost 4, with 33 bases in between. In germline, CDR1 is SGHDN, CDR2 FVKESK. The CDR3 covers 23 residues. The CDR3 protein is CASSQEVSRRVPGPRKGTGELFF. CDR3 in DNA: TGTGCCAGCAGCCAAGAAGTGAGCAGGCGGGTTCCCGGACCCCGGAAGGGCACCGGGGAGCTGTTTTTT.

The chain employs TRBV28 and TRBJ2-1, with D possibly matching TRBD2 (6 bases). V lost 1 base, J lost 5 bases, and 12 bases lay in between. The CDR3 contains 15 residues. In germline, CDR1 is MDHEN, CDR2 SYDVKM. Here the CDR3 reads CASSLSGLPNNEQFF. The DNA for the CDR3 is TGTGCCAGCAGTTTATCGGGACTGCCTAACAATGAGCAGTTCTTC.

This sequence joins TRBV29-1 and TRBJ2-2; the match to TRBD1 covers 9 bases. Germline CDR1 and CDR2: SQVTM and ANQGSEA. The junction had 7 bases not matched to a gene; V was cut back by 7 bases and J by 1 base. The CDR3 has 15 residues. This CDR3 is CSAQKGQGNTGELFF. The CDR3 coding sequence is TGCAGCGCCCAAAAGGGACAGGGGAACACCGGGGAGCTGTTTTTT.

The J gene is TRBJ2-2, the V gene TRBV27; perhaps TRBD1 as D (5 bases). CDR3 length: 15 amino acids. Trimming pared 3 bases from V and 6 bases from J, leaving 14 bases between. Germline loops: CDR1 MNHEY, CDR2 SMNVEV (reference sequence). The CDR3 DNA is TGTGCCAGCAGTTTTATGGTGCAGGGCCCCGGGGAGCTGTTTTTT. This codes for CASSFMVQGPGELFF.

The DNA for the CDR3 is TGTGCCAGCAGCTTAGATCCAGCGGGGGCCTACGAGCAGTACTTC. It is translated as CASSLDPAGAYEQYF. This chain links TRBV11-2 with TRBJ2-7; the match to TRBD2 covers 8 bases. In germline, CDR1 is SGHAT, CDR2 FQNNGV. V was pared by 0 bases and J by 2 bases, with 3 bases of the junction left unmatched. CDR3 size: 15 residues. Together with reference TRBV11-2 and TRBJ2-7, the CDR3 gives the full variable domain: EAGVAQSPRYKIIEKRQSVAFWCNPISGHATLYWYQQILGQGPKLLIQFQNNGVVDDSQLPKDRFSAERLKGVDSTLKIQPAKLEDSAVYLCASSLDPAGAYEQYFGPGTRLTVT.

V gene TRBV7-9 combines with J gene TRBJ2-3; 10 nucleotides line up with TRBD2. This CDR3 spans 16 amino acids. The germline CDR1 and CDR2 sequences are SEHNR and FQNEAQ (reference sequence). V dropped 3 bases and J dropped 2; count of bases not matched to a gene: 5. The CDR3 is CASSLLAGVTTDTQYF. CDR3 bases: TGTGCCAGCAGCTTGCTAGCGGGAGTTACCACAGATACGCAGTATTTT.

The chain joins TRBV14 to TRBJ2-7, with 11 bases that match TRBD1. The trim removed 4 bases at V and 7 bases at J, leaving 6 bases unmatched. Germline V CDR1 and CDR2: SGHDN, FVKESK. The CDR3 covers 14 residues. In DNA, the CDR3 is TGTGCCAGCAGCCCTGGACAGGGGGCCCGTGAGCAGTACTTC. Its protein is CASSPGQGAREQYF.

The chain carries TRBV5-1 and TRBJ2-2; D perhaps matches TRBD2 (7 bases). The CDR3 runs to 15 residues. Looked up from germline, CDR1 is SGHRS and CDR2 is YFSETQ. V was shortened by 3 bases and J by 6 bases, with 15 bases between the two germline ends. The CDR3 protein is CASSWGGRNPGELFF. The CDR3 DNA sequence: TGCGCCAGCAGCTGGGGGGGGCGCAATCCCGGGGAGCTGTTTTTT.

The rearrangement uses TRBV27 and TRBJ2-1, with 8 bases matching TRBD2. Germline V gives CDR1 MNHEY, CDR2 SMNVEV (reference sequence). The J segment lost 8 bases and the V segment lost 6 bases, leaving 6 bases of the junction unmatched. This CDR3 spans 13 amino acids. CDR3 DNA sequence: TGTGCCAGCAGGCATAGCGGGATTGATGAGCAGTTCTTC. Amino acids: CASRHSGIDEQFF.

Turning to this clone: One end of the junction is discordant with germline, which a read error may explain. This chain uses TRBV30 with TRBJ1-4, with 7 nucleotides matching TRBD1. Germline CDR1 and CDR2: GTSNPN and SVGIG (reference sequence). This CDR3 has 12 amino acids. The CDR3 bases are TGTGCCTGCTACAGGGGAAATGAAAAACTGCTTTTT. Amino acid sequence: CACYRGNEKLLF.

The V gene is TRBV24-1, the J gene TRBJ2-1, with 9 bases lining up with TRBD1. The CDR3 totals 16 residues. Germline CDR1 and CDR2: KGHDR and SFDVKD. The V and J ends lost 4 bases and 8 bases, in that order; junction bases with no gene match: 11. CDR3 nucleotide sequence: TGTGCCACCAGTGACGTTCCGGGACAGGGTTTCGATGAGCAGTTCTTC. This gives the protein CATSDVPGQGFDEQFF.

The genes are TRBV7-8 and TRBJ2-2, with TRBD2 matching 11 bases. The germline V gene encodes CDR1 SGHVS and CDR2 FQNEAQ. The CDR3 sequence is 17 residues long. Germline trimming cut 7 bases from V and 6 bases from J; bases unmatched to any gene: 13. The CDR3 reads CASKAVIAGGSPGELFF. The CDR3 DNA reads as TGTGCCAGCAAAGCTGTAATAGCGGGAGGGTCGCCCGGGGAGCTGTTTTTT.

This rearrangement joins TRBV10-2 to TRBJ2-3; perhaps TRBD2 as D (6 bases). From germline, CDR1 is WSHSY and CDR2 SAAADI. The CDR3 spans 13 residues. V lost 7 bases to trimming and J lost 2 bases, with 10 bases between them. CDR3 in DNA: TGCGCCAGCAAATTAGCGGTCACAGATACGCAGTATTTT. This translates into CASKLAVTDTQYF.

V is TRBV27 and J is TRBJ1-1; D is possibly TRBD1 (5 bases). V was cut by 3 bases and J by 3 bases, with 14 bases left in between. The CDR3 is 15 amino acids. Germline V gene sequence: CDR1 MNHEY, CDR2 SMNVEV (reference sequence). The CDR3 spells CASSLIGTGDTEAFF. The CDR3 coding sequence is TGTGCCAGCAGTTTGATTGGAACAGGCGACACTGAAGCTTTCTTT.